A selection of T cell receptor beta chains follows, all from one sample in a study of PD-L1 blockade in urothelial cancer. TCRdb's copy holds only in-frame clones and misses some; the assay was immunoSEQ multiplex PCR. This sample has under 50,000 clones; 80% to 90% occur once, and the top ten carry about 23%. The source material was PBMCs, sampled around atezolizumab (anti-PD-L1) treatment. These receptors came from a man between 60 and 75 years old with urothelial cancer. The CDR3 runs from the conserved cysteine through the conserved F or W. The order of the fields is clone size, V gene, D gene, J gene, CDR3 length, CDR3 protein, CDR3 DNA. D genes are given only for firm matches. Size is stated for part of the rows, as once, few or many counts, or as a class when the clone is expanded.

>few|TRBV10-3|TRBD2|TRBJ2-3|15
CAISDQGLAEDTQYF
TGTGCCATCAGTGATCAGGGACTAGCGGAAGATACGCAGTATTTT
>few|TRBV4-3|TRBD1|TRBJ1-5|15
CASSQNRGSNQPQHF
TGCGCCAGCAGCCAAAACAGGGGGAGCAATCAGCCCCAGCATTTT
>NA|TRBV2|NA|TRBJ1-1|13
CASNRRTATEAFF
TGTGCCAGCAATAGACGGACAGCCACTGAAGCTTTCTTT
>NA|TRBV19|TRBD1|TRBJ2-5|16
CASSISAQGAQETQYF
TGTGCCAGTAGTATCAGTGCCCAGGGGGCCCAAGAGACCCAGTACTTC
>NA|TRBV5-1|NA|TRBJ1-2|14
CASSPGGDNYGYTF
TGCGCCAGCAGCCCCGGAGGCGATAACTATGGCTACACCTTC
>NA|TRBV10-2|TRBD1|TRBJ2-7|14
CASRAGQGSYEQYF
TGCGCCAGCAGGGCGGGACAGGGGTCCTACGAGCAGTACTTC
>NA|TRBV5-1|TRBD1|TRBJ2-2|16
CASSPGTAFGSGELFF
TGCGCCAGCAGCCCCGGGACAGCTTTTGGTAGCGGGGAGCTGTTTTTT
>NA|TRBV2|TRBD2|TRBJ2-7|17
CASTKWRGSGISYEQYF
TGTGCCAGCACCAAGTGGCGCGGGAGCGGGATCTCCTACGAGCAGTACTTC
>NA|TRBV25-1|NA|TRBJ2-3|16
CASSAQGVIRTDTQYF
TGTGCCAGCAGTGCCCAGGGCGTGATCCGCACAGATACGCAGTATTTT
>NA|TRBV7-2|TRBD1|TRBJ1-5|19
CASSLSPGKGQGAGQPQHF
TGTGCCAGCAGCCTTAGTCCCGGTAAAGGACAGGGGGCGGGTCAGCCCCAGCATTTT
>NA|TRBV5-1|NA|TRBJ2-3|17
CASSLGPPGYRTDTQYF
TGCGCCAGCAGCTTGGGGCCCCCGGGGTATCGCACAGATACGCAGTATTTT
>NA|TRBV5-1|TRBD1|TRBJ2-5|16
CASSLQPGQGTETQYF
TGCGCCAGCAGCTTGCAACCGGGACAGGGCACGGAGACCCAGTACTTC
>NA|TRBV27|TRBD1|TRBJ1-2|14
CASSLGTGSYGYTF
TGTGCCAGCAGTCTGGGGACAGGGTCGTATGGCTACACCTTC
>NA|TRBV7-3|TRBD1|TRBJ2-1|13
CASSRGTGYEQFF
TGTGCCAGCAGCAGAGGGACAGGGTATGAGCAGTTCTTC
>NA|TRBV23-1|NA|TRBJ1-5|17
CASSQPQGGDSNQPQHF
TGCGCCAGCAGTCAACCCCAGGGAGGTGATAGCAATCAGCCCCAGCATTTT
>NA|TRBV5-1|NA|TRBJ1-1|15
CASSLTRGGNTEAFF
TGCGCCAGCAGCTTGACTCGGGGGGGGAACACTGAAGCTTTCTTT
>NA|TRBV2|NA|TRBJ1-3|16
CASSENGRAAGNTIYF
TGTGCCAGCAGTGAAAACGGCAGGGCGGCTGGAAACACCATATATTTT
>NA|TRBV7-3|NA|TRBJ1-1|15
CASSLTEGTNTEAFF
TGTGCCAGCAGCTTAACAGAGGGCACGAACACTGAAGCTTTCTTT
>NA|TRBV27|TRBD1|TRBJ2-6|19
CASTRQMTGIRSGANVLTF
TGTGCCAGCACCCGACAGATGACAGGGATTAGGTCTGGGGCCAACGTCCTGACTTTC
>NA|TRBV6-5|NA|TRBJ1-3|11
CASSFQNTIYF
TGTGCCAGCAGTTTCCAAAACACCATATATTTT
>NA|TRBV4-2|TRBD1|TRBJ2-1|15
CASSHPGTGPGEQFF
TGTGCCAGCAGCCACCCGGGGACAGGGCCTGGTGAGCAGTTCTTC
>NA|TRBV7-3|TRBD1|TRBJ1-3|16
CASSFGDRGSGNTIYF
TGTGCCAGCAGCTTCGGGGACAGGGGCTCTGGAAACACCATATATTTT
>NA|TRBV4-1|NA|TRBJ1-2|16
CASSQAARADWYGYTF
TGCGCCAGCAGCCAAGCCGCCAGGGCCGACTGGTATGGCTACACCTTC
>few|TRBV6-1|TRBD2|TRBJ2-1|15
CASLLAGGASNEQFF
TGTGCCAGCCTGTTAGCGGGAGGGGCTAGCAATGAGCAGTTCTTC
>NA|TRBV19|NA|TRBJ1-3|14
CASSTGSSGNTIYF
TGTGCCAGTAGCACAGGGAGCTCTGGAAACACCATATATTTT
>NA|TRBV7-2|TRBD1|TRBJ1-1|16
CASSSGQGYTDTEAFF
TGTGCCAGCAGCTCAGGACAGGGGTATACGGACACTGAAGCTTTCTTT
>NA|TRBV5-4|NA|TRBJ1-1|15
CASSHAGLSNTEAFF
TGTGCCAGCAGCCATGCAGGGCTATCGAACACTGAAGCTTTCTTT
>NA|TRBV9|TRBD1|TRBJ2-3|15
CASSPAGGITDTQYF
TGTGCCAGCAGCCCCGCAGGGGGCATCACAGATACGCAGTATTTT
>NA|TRBV7-8|NA|TRBJ1-2|14
CASSLGHRNYGYTF
TGTGCCAGCAGCCTGGGACACCGTAACTATGGCTACACCTTC
>NA|TRBV30|TRBD2|TRBJ2-7|21
CAWSQSAPPQAGTSGMYEQYF
TGTGCCTGGAGTCAATCGGCCCCCCCACAGGCCGGGACTAGCGGGATGTACGAGCAGTACTTC
>NA|TRBV5-1|TRBD1|TRBJ1-5|14
CASSQTGGDQPQHF
TGCGCCAGCAGCCAGACAGGGGGCGATCAGCCCCAGCATTTT
>NA|TRBV7-9|TRBD1|TRBJ1-5|15
CASSLVGQGNQPQHF
TGTGCCAGCAGCTTAGTGGGACAGGGCAATCAGCCCCAGCATTTT
>NA|TRBV30|TRBD1|TRBJ2-3|15
CAWSRRTGGTDTQYF
TGTGCCTGGAGCCGCCGGACAGGGGGTACGGATACGCAGTATTTT
>NA|TRBV18|TRBD1|TRBJ1-1|15
CASSPGRGRNTEAFF
TGTGCCAGCTCACCGGGCAGGGGGCGGAACACTGAAGCTTTCTTT
>few|TRBV7-3|TRBD2|TRBJ2-3|17
CASSFLPGGGRQDTQYF
TGTGCCAGCAGCTTCCTCCCGGGCGGGGGGCGCCAAGATACGCAGTATTTT
>few|TRBV7-8|NA|TRBJ2-7|14
CASNEDSSSYEQYF
TGTGCCAGCAACGAAGACAGCAGCTCCTACGAGCAGTACTTC
>NA|TRBV6-5|TRBD2|TRBJ2-1|16
CASSYSPGLAGVRQFF
TGTGCCAGCAGTTACTCCCCGGGACTAGCGGGAGTTAGGCAGTTCTTC
>NA|TRBV5-4|NA|TRBJ1-1|14
CASSGYTANTEAFF
TGTGCCAGCAGCGGATATACAGCCAACACTGAAGCTTTCTTT
>NA|TRBV30|NA|TRBJ1-5|14
CAWSVGRDNQPQHF
TGTGCCTGGAGTGTTGGACGGGACAATCAGCCCCAGCATTTT
>NA|TRBV10-3|NA|TRBJ2-7|13
CAISEYRSYEQYF
TGTGCCATCAGTGAGTACAGATCCTACGAGCAGTACTTC
>NA|TRBV30|NA|TRBJ1-5|13
CAWSVQGRQPQHF
TGTGCCTGGAGTGTACAGGGACGTCAGCCCCAGCATTTT
>few|TRBV7-9|TRBD1|TRBJ1-2|16
CASSLTPDRDHYGYTF
TGTGCCAGCAGCTTAACCCCGGACAGGGATCACTATGGCTACACCTTC
>NA|TRBV25-1|TRBD2|TRBJ2-3|17
CASSSRTSGRLADTQYF
TGTGCCAGCAGTTCCCGGACTAGCGGGAGACTGGCAGATACGCAGTATTTT
>few|TRBV19|NA|TRBJ2-3|18
CASSRAPVPDSSTDTQYF
TGTGCCAGTAGCCGAGCCCCGGTGCCGGACTCTAGCACAGATACGCAGTATTTT
>few|TRBV5-6|NA|TRBJ1-2|13
CASGEGTMDGYTF
TGTGCCTCGGGAGAGGGTACTATGGATGGCTACACCTTC
>NA|TRBV6-6|NA|TRBJ1-1|12
CASRRRQTEAFF
TGTGCCAGCAGGAGACGACAGACTGAAGCTTTCTTT
>NA|TRBV30|TRBD1|TRBJ2-2|12
CAWNQGAGELFF
TGTGCCTGGAATCAGGGGGCCGGGGAGCTGTTTTTT
>NA|TRBV5-4|NA|TRBJ1-1|12
CASSLASREAFF
TGTGCCAGCAGCTTGGCGTCCAGGGAAGCTTTCTTT
>NA|TRBV4-2|TRBD1|TRBJ1-1|14
CASSQATGGTEAFF
TGTGCCAGCAGCCAGGCGACAGGGGGGACTGAAGCTTTCTTT
>NA|TRBV6-4|TRBD1|TRBJ1-2|16
CASSATGGGPSYGYTF
TGTGCCAGCAGTGCCACAGGGGGAGGTCCCTCATATGGCTACACCTTC
>NA|TRBV28|NA|TRBJ1-5|14
CASSRQYSNQPQHF
TGTGCCAGCTCCAGGCAGTATAGCAATCAGCCCCAGCATTTT
>NA|TRBV5-6|TRBD1|TRBJ1-5|14
CASSSGQPNQPQHF
TGTGCCAGCAGCTCGGGACAGCCCAATCAGCCCCAGCATTTT
>NA|TRBV4-1|TRBD1|TRBJ1-1|16
CASRTSQGMMNTEAFF
TGCGCCAGCCGGACCTCACAGGGGATGATGAACACTGAAGCTTTCTTT
>few|TRBV15|TRBD2|TRBJ2-2|16
CATSGGGSAWGGELFF
TGTGCCACCAGCGGAGGCGGGAGTGCTTGGGGTGGGGAGCTGTTTTTT